This record covers a single T cell receptor (beta chain). Its binding antigen is unknown. No base quality information exists; no much larger clone differs at one position. Using the deep immunoSEQ assay, TCR CDR3 regions were amplified from genomic DNA by multiplex PCR. Genomic DNA extracted from each cell subset was distributed evenly over all wells of several immunoSEQ 96-well plates, and each plate served as one replicate. For sorted subsets, about 210 ng of genomic DNA, equivalent to roughly 33,000 T cell genomes, went into each replicate PCR. Purified libraries were measured with a Qubit 3.0 fluorometer, size-checked on a Bioanalyzer 2100, and measured again with the KAPA Library Quantification kit. Every immunoSEQ 96-well plate was sequenced on a separate single-read 150-cycle Illumina NextSeq 550 flow cell. In the source study's methods: Because only junctional sequences without quality scores were contained in the immunoSEQ output, filtering matching that applied to full-length reads could not be performed. To assign V/J genes and CDR3, sequences were annotated against IMGT germline references using PyIR, a Python wrapper for IgBLAST v1.9. Reads were filtered out if the reads had weak V/J assignments (E-value above 1e-6), no CDR3, stop codons, out-of-frame junctions, or ambiguous translated residues. V3J clonotypes were defined as sequences sharing an identical inferred V gene, J gene, and CDR3 amino acid sequence. To compute the percentage overlap between repertoires, the number of shared unique clonotypes was divided by the size of the smaller repertoire. Repertoire richness was assessed with RTK rarefaction, the Chao1 estimator, and Recon v2.1 estimates of unobserved clonotypes. Generation probabilities for all TCRbeta clonotypes obtained by the gDNA method from four donors were computed using OLGA. TCRdb re-hosts the immuneACCESS table, in-frame sequences only. Its copies lack some clones; in the studies checked, an unresolved V gene accounts for under half of them, and the cause for the rest is not known. The V and J calls and clone size are taken from that table; D and trimming were inferred from the DNA. Recorded for this sample are about 1 million clones; approximately 72% of them occurred a single time. The top ten clones comprise roughly 1.4% of the sample.

This record belongs to a study of shared clonotypes between healthy human individuals (dated by TCRdb to 2020 to 2021). At the level of the whole study: The cohort comprised two women and a few men aged 18 to 49 years. For each donor, CD4 naive and CD4 memory were each given three plates, CD8 naive was given two plates, and CD8 memory was given one plate. To estimate repertoire size and how much clonotype sharing occurs between individuals, the study deeply sequenced the blood TCR repertoires of several healthy adults. To increase sequencing depth and limit assay-specific biases, different laboratories used diverse techniques to prepare libraries and sequence TCR repertoires. Per donor, leukapheresis produced somewhere between about 0.94 and 9 billion PBMCs.

Healthy HIV-negative adults with no recently reported acute infections or vaccinations were included as donors. Every donor was a Caucasian adult living in Nashville, Tennessee, USA. CD4+ T cells were enriched by magnetic negative selection, after which naive cells were positively selected on CD45RA and the negative fraction was taken as the memory subset. Blood was obtained by leukapheresis, after which PBMCs were separated by Ficoll-Histopaque density gradient centrifugation and cryopreserved in liquid nitrogen vapor phase. Analytical flow cytometry was used to check the purity and quantity of every magnetically sorted T cell population. Genomic DNA was isolated from every sorted fraction and measured by UV absorbance on a Nanodrop 2000c. The germline V gene encodes CDR1 MNHNY and CDR2 SVGAGI (reference sequence). There are 12 amino acids in the CDR3, from cysteine to phenylalanine inclusive. The read is trimmed to its CDR3 DNA, 36 bases read in frame from base 1. The V and J ends are trimmed by 9 bases and 0 bases, leaving 8 bases between them.

Summary of the overall study and its limitations: Compared with non-shared clonotypes, the clonotypes found in all four sorted-subset donors had higher generation probabilities. Because the study included a small number of donors, the genetic and exposure-history diversity represented was limited. Rarefaction of sorted-subset datasets indicated incomplete sequencing despite the large sequencing depth. Pairwise subsampling indicated that sequencing depth was expected to affect the degree of clonotype sharing among donors. Sharing across a few donors was observed for around 5% of naive CD4, around 3.5% of naive CD8, 2% to 2.5% of memory CD4, and roughly 0.4% of memory CD8 clonotypes. Naive subsets generally had larger estimated clonotype richness than memory subsets did. Sampling was limited to blood, and TCR repertoires in tissue likely differ from TCR repertoires in blood.

In this chain, TRBV6-6 is recombined with TRBJ1-1, with no confidently assigned D gene. This receptor was identified in a man aged 18 to 29 in good health. Source material: memory CD4+ T cells sorted from blood. The cell subset or site label, as the study defines it: CD45RA-negative fraction. The sequenced DNA is TGTGCCAGTAAGTTTATGAACACTGAAGCTTTCTTT. It encodes CASKFMNTEAFF.